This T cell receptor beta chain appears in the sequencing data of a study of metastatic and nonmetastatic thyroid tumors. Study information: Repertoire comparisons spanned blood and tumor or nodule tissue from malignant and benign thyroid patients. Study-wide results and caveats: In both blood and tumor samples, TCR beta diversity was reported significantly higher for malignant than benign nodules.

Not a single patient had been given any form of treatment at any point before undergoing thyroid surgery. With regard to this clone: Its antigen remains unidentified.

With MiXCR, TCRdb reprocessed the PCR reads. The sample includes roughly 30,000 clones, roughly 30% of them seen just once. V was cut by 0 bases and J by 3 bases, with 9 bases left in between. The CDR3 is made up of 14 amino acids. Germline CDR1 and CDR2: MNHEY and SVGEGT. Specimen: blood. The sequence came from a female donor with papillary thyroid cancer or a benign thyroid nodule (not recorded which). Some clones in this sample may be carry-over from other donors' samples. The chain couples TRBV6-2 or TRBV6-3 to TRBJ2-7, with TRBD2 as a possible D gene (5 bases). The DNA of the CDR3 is TGTGCCAGCAGTTACTCGAGAGGGAGCTACGAGCAGTACTTC. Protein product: CASSYSRGSYEQYF.